The clone carrying this TCR beta chain was found a few times. Antigen: not known. The CDR3 is made up of 17 amino acids. CDR1 SEHNR and CDR2 FQNEAQ come from the germline V gene (reference sequence). The trim removed 5 bases at V and 5 bases at J, leaving 17 bases unmatched. Sample barcodes and UMIs were carried by the TCR alpha and TCR beta cDNA libraries that 5'RACE generated with constant-segment primers. TCRdb reprocessed the 5' RACE reads with MiXCR, giving one entry per CDR3 protein. The sample gives about half a million distinct CDR3 sequences, roughly 18% of which show up once; more than 9% is in the top ten. The entry originates in a study of T-cell memory formation after mild COVID-19. Study-level points and caveats: The study found balanced CD4/CD8 in clones contracting day 15 to 85 and a CD4+ lean in later expanders. Shrinking CD4+ clones were chiefly CM and EM; CD8+ ones were chiefly EMRA. Within pre-infection memory, some responding clones were found, suggesting cross-reactive memory joined.

The V call is TRBV7-9, the J call TRBJ1-2; 7 nucleotides line up with TRBD1. The TCR originated in an adult woman who had mild COVID-19 (a few samples of this study predate the infection). Cell type and time point are not known. The specimen sequenced was PBMCs or a T cell subset sorted from them (not recorded which). The CDR3 DNA sequence: TGTGCCAGCAGCGCAAAGGGACAGTTCGATTGGAGTTATGGCTACACCTTC. Translation gives CASSAKGQFDWSYGYTF.